This entry lists 9 T cell receptor beta chains sequenced from one sample in a study of lymphopenia after photon versus proton radiotherapy. The table came from immunoSEQ multiplex PCR; TCRdb's copy has only in-frame clones and leaves some out. The table records approximately 25,000 clones, roughly four fifths of them present only once. The sequenced sample was peripheral blood, obtained from a patient treated with proton-based radiotherapy. The receptors come from a woman in her 70s with pancreatic cancer.

This clone was counted between two and nine times. The V gene is TRBV28, the J gene TRBJ1-6, with D tentatively TRBD1 (5 bases). The CDR3 contains 15 residues. V lost 8 bases and J lost 8, with 19 bases in between. Germline values: CDR1 MDHEN, CDR2 SYDVKM. For the CDR3, the DNA is TGTGCCAGCTGTGAGGAGGGACTGCTTTATTCACCCCTCCACTTT. Amino acids: CASCEEGLLYSPLHF.

The rearrangement uses TRBV4-3 and TRBJ1-2; 11 nucleotides line up with TRBD1. This CDR3 contains 16 residues. V lost 1 base, J lost 3 bases, and 4 bases stayed unmatched. Per germline, CDR1 LGHNA and CDR2 YSLEER. CDR3 in amino acids: CASSQGRDRGDYGYTF. The DNA for the CDR3 is TGCGCCAGCAGCCAAGGTCGGGACAGGGGGGACTATGGCTACACCTTC.

This clone was found a few times. The gene calls are TRBV29-1 and TRBJ1-1; the match to TRBD1 covers 8 bases. The CDR3 consists of 12 residues. Germline CDR1 reads SQVTM; CDR2 reads ANQGSEA. After removal of 5 bases from V and 4 bases from J, the junction contained 3 bases not matched to a gene. The CDR3 bases are TGCAGCGTTCGGACAGGGATCACTGAAGCTTTCTTT. It specifies CSVRTGITEAFF.

By proportion, this clone is medium-sized. This chain joins TRBV6-1 and TRBJ2-7, with D perhaps matching TRBD1 (5 bases). Per germline, CDR1 MNHNS and CDR2 SASEGT. Trimming shortened V by 0 bases and J by 4 bases, and 10 bases separated the two germline ends. The CDR3 sequence is 14 residues long. CDR3 nucleotide sequence: TGTGCCAGCAGTGAAGCCAGGGTCGGGTACGAGCAGTACTTC. This encodes CASSEARVGYEQYF.

The CDR3 sequence is CASSPTGQPQGGQYF. The CDR3 DNA follows: TGTGCCAGCAGTCCGACCGGACAGCCCCAAGGAGGCCAGTACTTC. This sequence joins TRBV6-5 and TRBJ2-5; TRBD1 might be the D (6 bases). The CDR3 loop spans 15 amino acids. The V and J ends lost 5 bases and 10 bases respectively, with 23 bases between them. CDR1 is MNHEY and CDR2 is SVGAGI in the germline V gene.

In nucleotides, the CDR3 is TGTGCCAGCAGCTCCCATTTCGACAGGGTTTTGTTCAAAAACATTCAGTACTTC. The encoded protein is CASSSHFDRVLFKNIQYF. This rearrangement joins TRBV5-5 to TRBJ2-4, with 7 bases fitting TRBD1. The CDR3 covers 18 residues. Trimming removed 3 bases from V and 3 bases from J; junction bases left unmatched: 15. CDR1 and CDR2 from the germline V gene are SGHKS and YYEKEE (reference sequence).

In the case of this clone: Other DNA variants within this sample encode the same CDR3. The chain has TRBV30 and TRBJ1-3; D is unresolved. This CDR3 is 10 amino acids long. From germline, CDR1 is GTSNPN and CDR2 SVGIG (reference sequence). V lost 5 bases to trimming and J lost 4 bases, with 3 bases between them. CDR3 DNA sequence: TGTGCCTGGGGGGGAAACACCATATATTTT. Translating it yields CAWGGNTIYF.

The rearrangement uses TRBV19 and TRBJ2-2, with a possible D match to TRBD2 (6 bases). The CDR3 consists of 14 residues. The germline gives CDR1 LNHDA, CDR2 SQIVND (reference sequence). V dropped 8 bases and J dropped 2 bases, with 12 bases sitting between them. Written as DNA, the CDR3 is TGTGCCAGTCGCGGGGCGGTTAACACCGGGGAGCTGTTTTTT. Amino acid sequence: CASRGAVNTGELFF.

This chain joins TRBV5-6 and TRBJ2-7, with a possible D match to TRBD1 (6 bases). The CDR3 runs 15 residues. Germline V lookup: CDR1 SGHDT, CDR2 YYEEEE. V lost 4 bases and J lost 3, with 17 bases in between. CDR3 nucleotides: TGTGCCAGCAGCAGCCGGGACACCGGCTTCTACGAGCAGTACTTC. This sequence encodes CASSSRDTGFYEQYF.